The 24 T cell receptor beta chains below come from one sample, sequenced in a study of a mutant IDH1 vaccine in newly diagnosed glioma. Libraries were prepared by immunoSEQ multiplex PCR; TCRdb keeps only in-frame clonotypes and omits some of them. The table has 85,000 to 100,000 clones, 80% seen once. Time point: baseline, week 1 (first vaccination visit). Indicated treatment: pre-vaccination baseline after standard-of-care therapy. Here the sequenced sample was PBMCs, taken from a glioma patient treated with radiotherapy, temozolomide or both. These receptor sequences come from a man aged 35 to 55 with glioma.

This chain uses TRBV19 with TRBJ1-6; a weak D match, TRBD1 (5 bases). CDR3 length equals 15 residues. Trimming took 6 bases from V and 0 from J, leaving 9 bases between them. The germline V gene has CDR1 LNHDA and CDR2 SQIVND (reference sequence). The CDR3, as DNA: TGTGCCAGTAGCCCAGACAGCTCCTATAATTCACCCCTCCACTTT. Encoded protein: CASSPDSSYNSPLHF.

This clone has just one count. The chain links TRBV19 to TRBJ2-1, with 11 bases lining up with TRBD2. The CDR3 extends over 15 amino acids. The germline V gene has CDR1 LNHDA and CDR2 SQIVND (reference sequence). Trimming at V came to 7 bases and at J to 8 bases, leaving 10 bases not matched to a gene. In nucleotides, the CDR3 is TGTGCCAGTACCACAGCTAGCGGGAGGATCTATGAGCAGTTCTTC. It translates to CASTTASGRIYEQFF.

Here the CDR3 DNA reads TGTGCCAGCAGCTTAGGGATGGGACAGGGTCTATCAACCTACGAGCAGTACTTC. Translation: CASSLGMGQGLSTYEQYF. The chain has TRBV7-6 and TRBJ2-7; 9 nucleotides align to TRBD1. Germline trimming cut 1 base from V and 2 bases from J; bases unmatched to any gene: 12. The CDR3 has 18 amino acids. The V gene's germline CDR1 is SGHVS and CDR2 FNYEAQ.

Of note for this clone: Germline is not matched at one junction end, which may reflect a read error. The chain is built from TRBV7-7 and TRBJ1-4; 7 bases map to TRBD1. The germline V gene has CDR1 SSHAT and CDR2 FNYEAQ (reference sequence). The length of the CDR3 is 17 residues. CDR3 bases: TGTGCTAGCAGCTTAGCGTACCAGGGGGAGGGTAAAGAAAAACTGTTTTTT. It specifies CASSLAYQGEGKEKLFF.

The gene calls are TRBV4-1 and TRBJ2-5; 10 positions match TRBD1. Germline V gene data show CDR1 as MGHRA and CDR2 as YSYEKL. This CDR3 region has 17 residues. J was trimmed by 2 bases and V by 0 bases; bases with no gene match: 6. CDR3 nucleotides: TGCGCCAGCAGCCAAGACGGACAGGGGGGTCTTCAAGAGACCCAGTACTTC. This codes for CASSQDGQGGLQETQYF.

This chain links TRBV5-1 with TRBJ2-2; D gene ambiguous. V gave up 2 bases and J gave up 0 bases, with 8 bases separating them. This CDR3 spans 15 amino acids. Germline CDR1 reads SGHRS; CDR2 reads YFSETQ. CDR3 region: CASSFATANTGELFF. CDR3 DNA: TGCGCCAGCAGCTTCGCAACCGCGAACACCGGGGAGCTGTTTTTT.

The chain employs TRBV21-1 and TRBJ1-2. TRBV21-1 is designated a pseudogene. This CDR3 has 15 residues. The CDR3 coding sequence is TGTGCCAGCAGCAAAGATAACACAGGAGGCTATGGCTACACCTTC. It specifies CASSKDNTGGYGYTF.

The V call is TRBV4-3, the J call TRBJ2-7; 8 positions match TRBD1. Trimming cost V 1 base and J 0 bases; bases outside gene matches: 2. The length of the CDR3 is 15 residues. The germline V gene encodes CDR1 LGHNA and CDR2 YSLEER. CDR3 amino acids: CASSQGTGYSYEQYF. In DNA, the CDR3 is TGCGCCAGCAGCCAAGGGACAGGGTACTCCTACGAGCAGTACTTC.

CDR3 sequence (DNA): TGTGCCAGCAGCCCAAACGTCCTAGCGGGGGCCCACACAGATACGCAGTATTTT. This encodes CASSPNVLAGAHTDTQYF. The V call is TRBV7-8, the J call TRBJ2-3; TRBD2 matches at 10 bases. Losses at the gene ends were 5 bases for V and 2 bases for J; bases not matched to a gene: 13. There are 18 residues in the CDR3. CDR1 and CDR2 (germline): SGHVS, FQNEAQ.

The J gene is TRBJ2-1, the V gene TRBV5-4; TRBD1 matches 8 bases. CDR3 length: 14 amino acids. Trimming removed 2 bases from V and 9 bases from J; junction bases left unmatched: 7. The germline CDR1 and CDR2 sequences are SGHNT and YYREEE (reference sequence). The CDR3 region has the DNA TGTGCCAGCAGCTTTGGACAGGGCAGGGGTGAGCAGTTCTTC. It codes for CASSFGQGRGEQFF.

This chain connects TRBV9 to TRBJ2-5, with D maybe TRBD2 (5 bases). V lost 4 bases to trimming and J lost 4 bases, with 17 bases between them. This CDR3 region has 15 residues. Germline V gene data show CDR1 as SGDLS and CDR2 as YYNGEE. The CDR3 protein is CASSPVTRNIETQYF. CDR3 sequence (DNA): TGTGCCAGCAGCCCTGTCACTAGAAATATAGAGACCCAGTACTTC.

This clone was picked up one time. The chain is built from TRBV27 and TRBJ2-5; D may match TRBD1 or TRBD2 (6 bases each). The ends were cut back, 8 bases at V and 1 base at J, with 17 bases in the middle. The CDR3 has 15 amino acids. Germline assignment: CDR1 MNHEY and CDR2 SMNVEV (reference sequence). The CDR3 loop reads CASRLLGGAQETQYF. The CDR3 DNA follows: TGTGCCAGCCGCCTTCTGGGGGGCGCCCAAGAGACCCAGTACTTC.

To note about this clone: The CDR3 does not close with the conserved phenylalanine or tryptophan, likely indicating a read error. V usage is TRBV7-2 and J usage is TRBJ2-3, with 9 bases that match TRBD2. CDR3 size: 16 residues. CDR1 is SGHTA and CDR2 is FQGNSA in the germline V gene. The CDR3 DNA reads as TGCGCCAGCAGCCCTATCGGCGGGGGGGCCGCAGATACGCAGTATCTT. Translating it yields CASSPIGGGAADTQYL.

This sequence joins TRBV10-3 and TRBJ1-1; 9 bases agree with TRBD1. J was trimmed by 3 bases and V by 6 bases; bases with no gene match: 11. Germline CDR1 reads ENHRY; CDR2 reads SYGVKD. The CDR3 totals 16 residues. DNA for the CDR3: TGTGCCATCAGCCAAGGGACAGGGAGGAGGGACACTGAAGCTTTCTTT. Amino acid sequence: CAISQGTGRRDTEAFF.

The chain carries TRBV7-9 and TRBJ2-1; D remains unclear. Between the trimmed V and J ends, which lost 4 bases and 8 bases, there was a span of 9 bases. Germline lookup yields CDR1 SEHNR and CDR2 FQNEAQ (reference sequence). CDR3 size: 12 residues. The DNA for the CDR3 is TGTGCCAGCAGCTATCAGACTTATGAGCAGTTCTTC. Protein: CASSYQTYEQFF.

Only one count was recorded for this clone. The J gene is TRBJ2-5, the V gene TRBV5-1, with 12 bases matching TRBD2. This CDR3 has 15 residues. The J segment lost 2 bases and the V segment lost 4 bases, leaving 3 bases of the junction unmatched. Germline-derived CDR1 and CDR2 are SGHRS and YFSETQ. The CDR3: CASSRGTSGQETQYF. CDR3 nucleotides: TGCGCCAGCAGCCGCGGGACTAGCGGGCAAGAGACCCAGTACTTC.

This chain uses TRBV6-5 with TRBJ1-3; D is unclear. Germline CDR1 is MNHEY and CDR2 is SVGAGI. Trimming cost V 5 bases and J 3 bases, with 14 bases left between them. The CDR3 spans 15 residues. In nucleotides, the CDR3 is TGTGCCAGCAGTCCACTTAACTCCTATGGAAACACCATATATTTT. Protein sequence: CASSPLNSYGNTIYF.

The CDR3 protein is CASSTAGLPETQYF. CDR3 sequence (DNA): TGTGCCAGTAGTACGGCAGGGTTGCCGGAGACCCAGTACTTC. The chain uses TRBV19 and TRBJ2-5; possibly TRBD1 for D (5 bases). The CDR3 has 14 amino acids. The germline V gene encodes CDR1 LNHDA and CDR2 SQIVND (reference sequence). With 4 bases removed from V and 5 bases from J, the gap between germline ends came to 14 bases.

The rearrangement links TRBV7-9 to TRBJ2-7, with 7 bases lining up with TRBD1. Germline V gene data show CDR1 as SEHNR and CDR2 as FQNEAQ (reference sequence). Unmatched junction bases numbered 3, after V lost 0 bases and J lost 4 bases. The CDR3 runs to 14 residues. CDR3 loop: CASSLAGGAYEQYF. The CDR3 nucleotides read TGTGCCAGCAGCTTAGCAGGGGGCGCGTACGAGCAGTACTTC.

The chain recombines TRBV5-4 with TRBJ1-4; 8 bases fit TRBD1. V was pared by 0 bases and J by 7 bases, with 8 bases of the junction left unmatched. The CDR3 length is 16 residues. CDR1 SGHNT and CDR2 YYREEE come from the germline V gene (reference sequence). As DNA, the CDR3 is TGTGCCAGCAGCTTGGCTCAGGGGGCGCGATCTGAAAAACTGTTTTTT. It specifies CASSLAQGARSEKLFF.

The CDR3, as DNA: TGTGCCAGCAGCCCCCCGGTAAAGGTGGCGGACAATGAGCAGTTCTTC. Translation gives CASSPPVKVADNEQFF. V is TRBV5-5 and J is TRBJ2-1, with D unresolved. Trimming left V 4 bases short and J 5 bases short, with 19 bases between. Germline-derived CDR1 and CDR2 are SGHKS and YYEKEE (reference sequence). CDR3 length: 16 residues.

The table lists this clone with a few counts. The rearrangement links TRBV5-1 to TRBJ1-1; D gene unclear. The V end was cut by 0 bases, the J end by 1 base, with 7 bases between. The germline gives CDR1 SGHRS, CDR2 YFSETQ. The CDR3 length is 14 residues. The CDR3 DNA reads as TGCGCCAGCAGCTTGGCCAGGACGAACACTGAAGCTTTCTTT. Translated, it gives CASSLARTNTEAFF.

This clone appeared a single time. CDR3 nucleotide sequence: TGTGCCAGCACCACCCTAGGGAACACCGGGGAGCTGTTTTTT. It is translated as CASTTLGNTGELFF. The J gene is TRBJ2-2, the V gene TRBV6-6; D remains unclear. This CDR3 comprises 14 residues. V was cut by 7 bases and J by 1 base, with 10 bases left in between. Germline CDR1 and CDR2: MNHNY and SVGAGI (reference sequence).

J is TRBJ1-3 and V is TRBV30; unclear D gene. CDR1 GTSNPN and CDR2 SVGIG come from the germline V gene (reference sequence). Trimming shortened V by 7 bases and J by 0 bases, and 10 bases separated the two germline ends. This CDR3 contains 13 residues. The CDR3 DNA is TGTGCCTTTTTACGGGGCTCTGGAAACACCATATATTTT. The encoded protein is CAFLRGSGNTIYF.